A single TCR beta chain is shown here with its context. Only one count was recorded for this clone. Its target antigen remains unknown. No much larger clone exists at a distance of one base, and base qualities are not known. The data derive from a study of T cell changes during pregnancy in multiple sclerosis (dated by TCRdb to between 2019 and 2020). The study in broad terms: The study looked at changes in the T cell repertoire across pregnancy in women with multiple sclerosis.

Library generation was performed with the immunoSEQ multiplex PCR assay. TCRdb carries this immuneACCESS record with in-frame sequences only. Its versions omit some clonotypes, under half of them owing to an unresolved V gene in the studies checked, with the rest unexplained. In this sample the table shows about 70,000 clones, around 92% of which occur a single time. Roughly 2% of the sample goes to the ten largest clones. Sequencing used peripheral blood, obtained in the first trimester of pregnancy. The clonotype was recovered from a female donor with multiple sclerosis, enrolled in a pregnancy study.

DNA sequence: TGTGCCTGGAGGACTCTAGCGGGGCTCTCTGGGGCCAACGTCCTGACTTTC. Its coded protein is CAWRTLAGLSGANVLTF. Rearrangement joined TRBV30 to TRBJ2-6, and 9 bases in between align with TRBD2. V ends up 3 bases short and J 0 bases short, with an unmatched junction base count of 6. Counted from cysteine to phenylalanine, this CDR3 has 17 amino acids. Solely the CDR3 DNA is kept, with 51 bases framed from the first base. Sequences GTSNPN (CDR1) and SVGIG (CDR2) are obtained from the germline V gene (reference sequence).